This TCR beta chain stems from a study of T cells in Graves' hyperthyroidism and ophthalmopathy. General study findings and limits: Ophthalmopathy could be told apart from stable hyperthyroidism with a 13 V-J model. Onset of ophthalmopathy came a median roughly 6.5 months after the model predicted it.

Researchers took RNA transcripts and amplified the TCR beta CDR3 regions from them. First-round RT-PCR with HTBI primers amplified the TCR CDR3 region. TCRdb passed the multiplex PCR reads through MiXCR, listing each CDR3 protein once. The sample comprises roughly 56,000 distinct CDR3 sequences, 49% of which are singletons, and around 12% rests with the top ten. Germline CDR1 is SNHLY and CDR2 is FYNNEI. This CDR3 spans 14 amino acids. The ends were cut back, 2 bases at V and 10 bases at J, with 17 bases in the middle. Patients showing uncontrolled infection, other autoimmune disease, pregnancy or lactation were ineligible. Ten or more counts support this clonotype. Its antigen is not known.

Input material: blood. The V gene is TRBV2, the J gene TRBJ1-1, with D perhaps TRBD1 (5 bases). This TCR derives from a woman aged 25 to 39 with Graves' ophthalmopathy. CDR3 loop: CASSETGTTAGAFF. In DNA, the CDR3 is TGTGCCAGCAGTGAAACAGGAACAACCGCTGGAGCTTTCTTT.